The 7 T cell receptor beta chains reported below all come from one sample, sequenced in a study of radiation and T cells in renal cell carcinoma. The time point here: blood 2 weeks post-SBRT. Treatment indicated: 15 Gy SBRT to primary tumor, nephrectomy 4 weeks later. Clones were sequenced by immunoSEQ multiplex PCR, and TCRdb holds only the in-frame ones, with some missing. The sample shows tens of thousands of clones, 80% to 90% of them seen only once. The material was blood, obtained from a patient whose treatment included radiotherapy and nephrectomy. These receptors were taken from a woman between 50 and 59 years old with renal cell carcinoma.

V and J are TRBV11-3 and TRBJ2-3; possibly TRBD2 for D (6 bases). Germline V lookup: CDR1 SGHNT, CDR2 YENEEA. The CDR3 is 15 residues long. Trimming removed 5 bases at V and 0 bases at J, with 12 bases between. The CDR3 loop reads CASSQEGRSTDTQYF. The CDR3 region has the DNA TGTGCCAGCAGCCAGGAGGGACGGAGCACAGATACGCAGTATTTT.

The chain links TRBV7-2 to TRBJ1-1, with 8 bases fitting TRBD1. Germline V CDR1 and CDR2: SGHTA, FQGNSA. V shed 5 bases and J 4 bases; nucleotides not matched to a gene: 9. This CDR3 has 15 amino acids. CDR3 residues: CASSLFSDRGTEAFF. The CDR3 DNA reads as TGTGCCAGCAGCCTCTTTTCCGACAGGGGCACTGAAGCTTTCTTT.

This rearrangement joins TRBV7-6 to TRBJ1-1; the D is unclear. Between the trimmed V and J ends, which lost 0 bases and 1 base, there was a span of 3 bases. In germline, CDR1 is SGHVS, CDR2 FNYEAQ. The CDR3 is made up of 13 amino acids. The CDR3 bases are TGTGCCAGCAGCTTAGCTGAGAACACTGAAGCTTTCTTT. It translates to CASSLAENTEAFF.

This clone was counted a single time. The chain combines TRBV18 with TRBJ2-3, with TRBD2 matching over 7 bases. Germline V gene data show CDR1 as KGHSH and CDR2 as LQKENI. Trimming removed 6 bases from V and 3 bases from J; junction bases left unmatched: 6. The CDR3 length is 14 residues. The CDR3 loop is CASSGGGATDTQYF. The CDR3 nucleotides read TGTGCCAGCTCCGGCGGGGGTGCTACAGATACGCAGTATTTT.

The chain recombines TRBV21-1 with TRBJ2-7; TRBD2 reflects the table's D call only, with no check against the DNA. TRBV21-1 is a recognized pseudogene. The CDR3 is made up of 15 amino acids. The CDR3 nucleotides are TGTGCCAGCAGCAAAAGTTCGGGTCCCGACTACGAGCAGTACTTC. Translating it yields CASSKSSGPDYEQYF.

In its sample, this clone was seen once. The chain recombines TRBV6-5 with TRBJ1-3; a possible D gene is TRBD1 (6 bases). The CDR3 has 15 residues. Germline CDR1 MNHEY, CDR2 SVGAGI. V was clipped by 5 bases and J by 2 bases, with 13 bases between them. CDR3 region: CASSTDRKAGNTIYF. CDR3 DNA: TGTGCCAGCAGTACCGACAGGAAAGCTGGAAACACCATATATTTT.

This chain joins TRBV7-9 and TRBJ1-2; D perhaps matches TRBD1 (5 bases). This CDR3 is 15 amino acids long. V was shortened by 5 bases and J by 4 bases, with 17 bases between the two germline ends. The V gene's germline CDR1 is SEHNR and CDR2 FQNEAQ (reference sequence). This CDR3 is CASSRGVEYGYGYTF. CDR3 nucleotide sequence: TGTGCCAGCAGCCGAGGGGTAGAGTACGGCTATGGCTACACCTTC.